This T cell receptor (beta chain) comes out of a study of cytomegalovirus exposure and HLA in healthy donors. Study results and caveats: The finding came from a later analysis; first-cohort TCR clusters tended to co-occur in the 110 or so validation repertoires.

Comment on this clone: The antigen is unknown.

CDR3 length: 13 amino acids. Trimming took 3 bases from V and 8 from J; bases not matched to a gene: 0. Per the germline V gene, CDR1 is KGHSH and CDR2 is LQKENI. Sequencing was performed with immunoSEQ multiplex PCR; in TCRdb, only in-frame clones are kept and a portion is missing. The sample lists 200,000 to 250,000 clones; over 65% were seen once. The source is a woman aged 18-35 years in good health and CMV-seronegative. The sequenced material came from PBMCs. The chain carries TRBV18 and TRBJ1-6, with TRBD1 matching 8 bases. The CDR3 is CASSPTGDSPLHF. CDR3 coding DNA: TGTGCCAGCTCACCGACAGGGGATTCACCCCTCCACTTT. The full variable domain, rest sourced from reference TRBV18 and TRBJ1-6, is NAGVMQNPRHLVRRRGQEARLRCSPMKGHSHVYWYRQLPEEGLKFMVYLQKENIIDESGMPKERFSAEFPKEGPSILRIQQVVRGDSAAYFCASSPTGDSPLHFGNGTRLTVT.